Given below is one T cell receptor beta chain in context. What it recognizes is unknown. This specimen comes from a study of cytomegalovirus exposure and HLA in healthy donors. Broader study findings: When a later analysis was performed, an Asian-associated ancestry cluster reportedly had fewer N-insertions than the roughly 630-donor mean.

PCR involved 60 Vbeta and 13 Jbeta primers. Using immunoSEQ multiplex PCR, the repertoire was profiled, and TCRdb retains in-frame clones only, with some absent. The sample comprises some 150,000 clones, around 77% of which are singletons, and around 1.4% rests with the top ten. The origin of this receptor is a man in his sixties in good health and CMV-seronegative. The source material was PBMCs.

The CDR3 here is CSVVRDRVYYGTQYF. The CDR3 region has the DNA TGCAGCGTAGTCCGGGACAGGGTCTACTACGGTACGCAGTATTTT. The rearrangement uses TRBV29-1 and TRBJ2-3, with 9 bases matching TRBD1. The CDR3 runs to 15 residues. CDR1 is SQVTM, CDR2 ANQGSEA, per germline. The V gene end was trimmed by 6 bases and the J gene end by 8 bases; junction bases not matched to a gene: 15.